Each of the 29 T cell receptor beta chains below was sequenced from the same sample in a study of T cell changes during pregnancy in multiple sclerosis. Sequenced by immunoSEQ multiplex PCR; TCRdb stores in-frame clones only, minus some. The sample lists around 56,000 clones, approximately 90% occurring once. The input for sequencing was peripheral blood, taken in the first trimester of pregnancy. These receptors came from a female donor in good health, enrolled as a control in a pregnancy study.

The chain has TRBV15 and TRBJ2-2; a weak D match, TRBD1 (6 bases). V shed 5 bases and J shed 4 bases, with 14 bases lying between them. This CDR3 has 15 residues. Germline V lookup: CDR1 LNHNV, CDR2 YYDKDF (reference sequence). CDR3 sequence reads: CATSAHREFTGELFF. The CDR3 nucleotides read TGTGCCACCAGCGCGCACAGGGAGTTCACCGGGGAGCTGTTTTTT.

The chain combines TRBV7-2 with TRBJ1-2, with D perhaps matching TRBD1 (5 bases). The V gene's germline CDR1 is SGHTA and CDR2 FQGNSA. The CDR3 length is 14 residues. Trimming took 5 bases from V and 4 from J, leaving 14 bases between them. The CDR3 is CASSLQGQGYGYTF. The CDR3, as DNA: TGTGCCAGCAGCCTGCAGGGCCAAGGCTATGGCTACACCTTC.

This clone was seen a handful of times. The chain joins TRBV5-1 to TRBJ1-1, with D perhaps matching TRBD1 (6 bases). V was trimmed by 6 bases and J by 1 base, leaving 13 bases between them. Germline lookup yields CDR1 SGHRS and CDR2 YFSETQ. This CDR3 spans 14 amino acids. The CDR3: CASTSGATNTEAFF. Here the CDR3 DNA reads TGCGCCAGCACCTCAGGGGCTACGAACACTGAAGCTTTCTTT.

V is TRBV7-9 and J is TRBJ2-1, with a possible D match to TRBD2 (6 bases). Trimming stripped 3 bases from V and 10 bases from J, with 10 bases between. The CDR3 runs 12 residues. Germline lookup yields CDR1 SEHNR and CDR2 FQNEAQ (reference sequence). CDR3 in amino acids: CASSLDYREQFF. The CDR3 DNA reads TGTGCCAGCAGCTTGGACTACCGGGAGCAGTTCTTC.

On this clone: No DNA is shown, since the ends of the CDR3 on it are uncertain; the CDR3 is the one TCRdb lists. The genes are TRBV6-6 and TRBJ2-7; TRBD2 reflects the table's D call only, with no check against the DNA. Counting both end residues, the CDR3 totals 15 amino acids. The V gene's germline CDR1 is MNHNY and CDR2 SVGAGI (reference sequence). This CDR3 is CASTSAAGDPYEQYF.

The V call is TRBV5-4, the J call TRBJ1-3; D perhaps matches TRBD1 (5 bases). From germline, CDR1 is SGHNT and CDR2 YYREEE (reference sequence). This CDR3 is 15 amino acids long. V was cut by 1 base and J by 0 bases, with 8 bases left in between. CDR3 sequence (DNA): TGTGCCAGCAGCTTGCCGACAGCCTCTGGAAACACCATATATTTT. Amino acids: CASSLPTASGNTIYF.

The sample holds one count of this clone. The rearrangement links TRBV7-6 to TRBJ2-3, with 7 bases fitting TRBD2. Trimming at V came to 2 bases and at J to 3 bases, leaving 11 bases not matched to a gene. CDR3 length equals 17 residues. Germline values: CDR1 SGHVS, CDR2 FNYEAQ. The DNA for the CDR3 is TGTGCCAGCAGCTTATTTGAAGCGGGGTTGGTAACAGATACGCAGTATTTT. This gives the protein CASSLFEAGLVTDTQYF.

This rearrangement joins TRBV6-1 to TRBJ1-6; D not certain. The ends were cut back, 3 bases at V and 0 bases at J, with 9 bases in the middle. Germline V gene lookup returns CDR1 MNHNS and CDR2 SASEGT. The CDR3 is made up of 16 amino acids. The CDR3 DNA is TGTGCCAGCAGTGAGGTAGGGAGCTCCTATAATTCACCCCTCCACTTT. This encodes CASSEVGSSYNSPLHF.

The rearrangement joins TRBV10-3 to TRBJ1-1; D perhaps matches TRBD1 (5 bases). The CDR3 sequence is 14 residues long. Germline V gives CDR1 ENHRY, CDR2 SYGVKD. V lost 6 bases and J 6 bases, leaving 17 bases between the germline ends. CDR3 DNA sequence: TGTGCCATCAGCAACACACAGGTTGACCCTGAAGCTTTCTTT. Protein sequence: CAISNTQVDPEAFF.

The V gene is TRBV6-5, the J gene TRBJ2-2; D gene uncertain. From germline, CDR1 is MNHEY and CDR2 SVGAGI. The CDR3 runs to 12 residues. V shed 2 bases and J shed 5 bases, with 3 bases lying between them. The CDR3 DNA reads TGTGCCAGCAGTTACCAAACCGGGGAGCTGTTTTTT. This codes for CASSYQTGELFF.

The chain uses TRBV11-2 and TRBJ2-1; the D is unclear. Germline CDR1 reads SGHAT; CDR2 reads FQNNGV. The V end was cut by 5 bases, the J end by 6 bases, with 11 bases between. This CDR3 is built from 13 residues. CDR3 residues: CASSPRPGNEQFF. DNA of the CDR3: TGTGCCAGCAGCCCGCGTCCCGGCAATGAGCAGTTCTTC.

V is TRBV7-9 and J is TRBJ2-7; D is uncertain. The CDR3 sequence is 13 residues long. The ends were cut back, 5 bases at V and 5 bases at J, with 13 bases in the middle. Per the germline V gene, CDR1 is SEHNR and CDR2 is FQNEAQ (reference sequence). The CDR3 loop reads CASSHHLTDEQYF. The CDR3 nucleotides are TGTGCCAGCAGCCACCACCTAACGGACGAGCAGTACTTC. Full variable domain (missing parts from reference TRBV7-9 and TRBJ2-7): DTGVSQNPRHKITKRGQNVTFRCDPISEHNRLYWYRQTLGQGPEFLTYFQNEAQLEKSRLLSDRFSAERPKGSFSTLEIQRTEQGDSAMYLCASSHHLTDEQYFGPGTRLTVT.

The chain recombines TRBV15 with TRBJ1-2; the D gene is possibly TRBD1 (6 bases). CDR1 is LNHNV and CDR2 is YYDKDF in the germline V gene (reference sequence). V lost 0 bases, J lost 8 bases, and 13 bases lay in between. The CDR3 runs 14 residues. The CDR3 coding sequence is TGTGCCACCAGCAGAGATCTAGCAGGGGAAGGCTACACCTTC. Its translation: CATSRDLAGEGYTF. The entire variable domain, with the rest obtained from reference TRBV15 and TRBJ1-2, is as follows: DAMVIQNPRYQVTQFGKPVTLSCSQTLNHNVMYWYQQKSSQAPKLLFHYYDKDFNNEADTPDNFQSRRPNTSFCFLDIRSPGLGDTAMYLCATSRDLAGEGYTFGSGTRLTVV.

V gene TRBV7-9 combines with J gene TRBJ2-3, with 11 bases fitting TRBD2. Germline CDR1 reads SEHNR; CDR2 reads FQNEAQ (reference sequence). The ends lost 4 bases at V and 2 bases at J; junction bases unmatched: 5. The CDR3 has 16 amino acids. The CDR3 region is CASSSSGRTSTDTQYF. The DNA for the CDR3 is TGTGCCAGCAGCTCTAGCGGGAGGACCTCCACAGATACGCAGTATTTT.

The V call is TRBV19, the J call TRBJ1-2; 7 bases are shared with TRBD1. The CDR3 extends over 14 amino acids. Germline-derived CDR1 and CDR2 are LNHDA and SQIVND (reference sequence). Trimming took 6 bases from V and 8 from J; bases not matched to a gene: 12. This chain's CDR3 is CASSLGVRGHGYTF. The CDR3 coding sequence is TGTGCCAGTAGCCTGGGTGTGAGGGGGCACGGCTACACCTTC.

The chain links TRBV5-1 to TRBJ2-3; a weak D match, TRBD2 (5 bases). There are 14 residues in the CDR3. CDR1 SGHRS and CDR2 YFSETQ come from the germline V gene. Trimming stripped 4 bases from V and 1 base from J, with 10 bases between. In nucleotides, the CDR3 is TGCGCCAGCAGCCCTGCACTAGGCACAGATACGCAGTATTTT. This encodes CASSPALGTDTQYF.

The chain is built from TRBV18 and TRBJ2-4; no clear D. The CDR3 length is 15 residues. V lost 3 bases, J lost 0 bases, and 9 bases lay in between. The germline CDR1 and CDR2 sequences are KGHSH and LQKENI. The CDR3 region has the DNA TGTGCCAGCTCACCTGCTGGAGTAGCCAAAAACATTCAGTACTTC. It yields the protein CASSPAGVAKNIQYF.

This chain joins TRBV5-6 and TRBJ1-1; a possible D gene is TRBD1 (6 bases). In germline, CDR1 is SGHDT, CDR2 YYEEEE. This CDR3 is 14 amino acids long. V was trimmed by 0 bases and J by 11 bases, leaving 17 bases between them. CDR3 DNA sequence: TGTGCCAGCAGCTTGGGGCAGGGGAACACTCTGGCTTTCTTT. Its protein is CASSLGQGNTLAFF.

CDR3 loop: CATSYRDSNTEAFF. The CDR3 region has the DNA TGTGCCACCAGCTACCGGGACAGTAACACTGAAGCTTTCTTT. The chain couples TRBV15 to TRBJ1-1, with TRBD1 matching over 7 bases. CDR1 LNHNV and CDR2 YYDKDF come from the germline V gene (reference sequence). V lost 5 bases, J lost 2 bases, and 5 bases stayed unmatched. The CDR3 is 14 residues long.

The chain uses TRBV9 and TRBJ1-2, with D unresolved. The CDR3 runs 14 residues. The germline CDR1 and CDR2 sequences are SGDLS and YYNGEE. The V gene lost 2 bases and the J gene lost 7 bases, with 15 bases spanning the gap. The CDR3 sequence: CASSVERQFAGYTF. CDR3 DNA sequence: TGTGCCAGCAGCGTCGAGAGGCAGTTTGCTGGCTACACCTTC.

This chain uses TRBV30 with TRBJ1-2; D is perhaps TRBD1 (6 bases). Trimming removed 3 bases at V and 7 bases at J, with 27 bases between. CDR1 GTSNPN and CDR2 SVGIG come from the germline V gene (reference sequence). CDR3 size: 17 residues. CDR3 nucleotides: TGTGCCTGGAGCCCAACCCCGGGACAAACAGGGCCTTTTGGCTACACCTTC. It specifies CAWSPTPGQTGPFGYTF. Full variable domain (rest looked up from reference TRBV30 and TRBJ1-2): SQTIHQWPATLVQPVGSPLSLECTVEGTSNPNLYWYRQAAGRGLQLLFYSVGIGQISSEVPQNLSASRPQDRQFILSSKKLLLSDSGFYLCAWSPTPGQTGPFGYTFGSGTRLTVV.

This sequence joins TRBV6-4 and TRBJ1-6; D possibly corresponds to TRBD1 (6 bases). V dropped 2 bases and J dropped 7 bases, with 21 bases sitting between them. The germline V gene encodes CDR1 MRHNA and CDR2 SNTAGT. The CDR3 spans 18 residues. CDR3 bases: TGTGCCAGCAGTGACCCCAGGGGCAGCCCCTTGGAGAATTCACCCCTCCACTTT. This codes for CASSDPRGSPLENSPLHF.

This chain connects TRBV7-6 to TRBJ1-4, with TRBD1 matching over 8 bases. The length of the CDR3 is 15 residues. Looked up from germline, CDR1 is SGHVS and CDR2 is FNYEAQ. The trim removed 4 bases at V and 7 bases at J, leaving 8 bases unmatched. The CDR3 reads CASSSPAGTGEKLFF. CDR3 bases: TGTGCCAGCAGCTCCCCGGCCGGGACAGGTGAAAAACTGTTTTTT. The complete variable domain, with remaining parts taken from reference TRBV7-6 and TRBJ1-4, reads GAGVSQSPRYKVTKRGQDVALRCDPISGHVSLYWYRQALGQGPEFLTYFNYEAQQDKSGLPNDRFSAERPEGSISTLTIQRTEQRDSAMYRCASSSPAGTGEKLFFGSGTQLSVL.

This chain's CDR3 is CASIEQVSYNYGYTF. CDR3 in DNA: TGCGCCAGCATTGAACAAGTCTCTTATAACTATGGCTACACCTTC. This chain links TRBV10-1 with TRBJ1-2; D is unclear. Germline CDR1 is WNHNN and CDR2 is SYGVQD (reference sequence). The CDR3 is 15 residues long. V lost 7 bases and J 1 base, leaving 16 bases between the germline ends.

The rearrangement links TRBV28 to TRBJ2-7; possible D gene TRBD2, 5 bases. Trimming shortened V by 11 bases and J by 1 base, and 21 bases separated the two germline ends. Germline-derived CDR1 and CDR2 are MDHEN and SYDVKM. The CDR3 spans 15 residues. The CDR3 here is CACKLGRQVSYEQYF. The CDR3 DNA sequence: TGTGCCTGCAAACTAGGACGCCAAGTATCCTACGAGCAGTACTTC.

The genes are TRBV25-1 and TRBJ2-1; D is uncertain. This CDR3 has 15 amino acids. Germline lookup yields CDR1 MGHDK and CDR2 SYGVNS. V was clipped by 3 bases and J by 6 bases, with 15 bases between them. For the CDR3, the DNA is TGTGCCAGCAGTGACAATTCCCAAGTCGGCAATGAGCAGTTCTTC. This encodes CASSDNSQVGNEQFF.

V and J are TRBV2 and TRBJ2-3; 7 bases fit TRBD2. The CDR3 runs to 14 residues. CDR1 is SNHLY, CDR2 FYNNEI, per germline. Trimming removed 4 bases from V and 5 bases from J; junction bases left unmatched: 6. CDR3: CASSARLARDTQYF. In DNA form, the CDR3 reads TGTGCCAGCAGTGCCCGACTAGCAAGAGATACGCAGTATTTT.

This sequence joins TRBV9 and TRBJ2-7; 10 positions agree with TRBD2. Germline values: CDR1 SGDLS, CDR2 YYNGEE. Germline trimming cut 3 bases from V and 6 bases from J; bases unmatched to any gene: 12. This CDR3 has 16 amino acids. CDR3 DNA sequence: TGTGCCAGCAGCGCCGAGGGGAGCGGGGGGGCCCGCGAGCAGTACTTC. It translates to CASSAEGSGGAREQYF.

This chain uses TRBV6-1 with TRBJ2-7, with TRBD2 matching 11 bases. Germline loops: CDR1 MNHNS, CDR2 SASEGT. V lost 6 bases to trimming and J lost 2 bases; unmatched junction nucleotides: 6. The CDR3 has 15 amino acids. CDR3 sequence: CASRDGTSGAYEQYF. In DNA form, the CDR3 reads TGTGCCAGCAGAGACGGGACTAGCGGCGCCTACGAGCAGTACTTC.